Listed here are 3 T cell receptor beta chains from one sample, sequenced in a study of Ad26.COV2.S vaccination and SARS-CoV-2 variants. Repertoires were generated with immunoSEQ multiplex PCR, while TCRdb's copy carries only in-frame clones and drops some. This sample has some 340,000 clones, with approximately 86% found just once. Treatment defined: roughly 20 received Ad26.COV2.S at low or high dose, single or two shots; 5 received placebo; per-sample allocation not given. Day 63 after the first injection of vaccine or placebo was the sampling time. Sample: peripheral blood, taken in a trial of Ad26.COV2.S vaccine versus placebo. These receptor sequences come from a person aged 18 to 65 who received the Ad26.COV2.S COVID-19 vaccine or a placebo.

The chain recombines TRBV19 with TRBJ1-4, with 9 bases aligning to TRBD1. CDR3 length: 13 amino acids. Germline V gene data show CDR1 as LNHDA and CDR2 as SQIVND (reference sequence). V dropped 11 bases and J dropped 4; count of bases not matched to a gene: 5. CDR3 nucleotides: TGTGCCTCCGGGACAGGGATTAATGAAAAACTGTTTTTT. This gives the protein CASGTGINEKLFF.

This rearrangement joins TRBV6-2 or TRBV6-3 to TRBJ1-1; maybe TRBD1 (5 bases). V was cut by 4 bases and J by 4 bases, with 13 bases left in between. The CDR3 extends over 14 amino acids. Per germline, CDR1 MNHEY and CDR2 SVGEGT. CDR3 nucleotides: TGTGCCAGCAGTTCGACGGGGCCAGGCACTGAAGCTTTCTTT. This translates into CASSSTGPGTEAFF.

The chain has TRBV3-1 (or the pseudogene TRBV3-2) and TRBJ2-7; 8 positions agree with TRBD1. The CDR3 sequence is 17 residues long. Germline assignment: CDR1 LGHDT and CDR2 YNNKEL (reference sequence). V gave up 4 bases and J gave up 1 base; unmatched junction bases: 12. The CDR3 coding sequence is TGTGCCAGCAGCCCCTACGGACAGGGTATTTTATCCTACGAGCAGTACTTC. This translates into CASSPYGQGILSYEQYF.